This T cell receptor beta chain was retrieved from a study of T cell repertoires in cytomegalovirus infection. Trimming left V 5 bases short and J 0 bases short, with 13 bases between. Germline V gene lookup returns CDR1 MDHEN and CDR2 SYDVKM. The length of the CDR3 is 15 residues. This clonotype occurred many times. TCRdb itself ran the reads through MiXCR, one entry per CDR3 protein. There are about 130,000 distinct CDR3 sequences in the sample; 8.8% occur only once, and around 10% lies in the top ten. The sequenced sample was PBMCs. This rearrangement joins TRBV28 to TRBJ1-2, with unresolved D. The clonotype originates from a human donor in good health (CMV status not recorded). Some clones in this sample may be carry-over from other donors' samples. The DNA of the CDR3 is TGTGCCAGCAGTCTACCCCTGGCCACTAACTATGGCTACACCTTC. This sequence encodes CASSLPLATNYGYTF.